A selection of T cell receptor beta chains follows, all from one sample in a study of T cells in Graves' hyperthyroidism and ophthalmopathy. TCRdb independently ran MiXCR on the multiplex PCR reads; one entry per CDR3 protein. The table has hundreds of thousands of distinct CDR3 sequences, 20% to 25% seen once; the top ten hold under 35%. The sample consisted of blood. The receptors were sampled from a man aged 30 to 45 with Graves' ophthalmopathy. Each CDR3 is given with its conserved first and last residue. Fields, in order: clone size, V gene, D gene, J gene, CDR3 DNA, CDR3 protein. A D gene is named only where the DNA matches it firmly. Some rows mark clone size as missing; the rest say once, few, many or name a class of expanded clone.

clone_size: once
v_call: TRBV28
d_call: TRBD2
j_call: TRBJ2-3
cdr3_nt: TGTGCCAGCAGTCTTAGGGGAGAACTAGCGGGCACAGATACGCAGTATTTT
cdr3_aa: CASSLRGELAGTDTQYF

clone_size: many
v_call: TRBV3-1
d_call: .
j_call: TRBJ2-5
cdr3_nt: TGTGCCAGCAGCCCAAACCTTGCCGAGGAGACCCAGTACTTC
cdr3_aa: CASSPNLAEETQYF

clone_size: .
v_call: TRBV5-1
d_call: TRBD1
j_call: TRBJ2-5
cdr3_nt: TGTGCCAGCAGCTTCCTGACAGGGGGCGCGGAGACCCAGTACTTC
cdr3_aa: CASSFLTGGAETQYF

clone_size: .
v_call: TRBV20-1
d_call: TRBD2
j_call: TRBJ2-3
cdr3_nt: TGCAGTGCTAGGGGGGGACTAGCGGGAGAGACAGATACGCAGTATTTT
cdr3_aa: CSARGGLAGETDTQYF

clone_size: .
v_call: TRBV20-1
d_call: .
j_call: TRBJ2-2
cdr3_nt: TGCAGTGCTCGATCCCGAGGGAACACCGGGGAGCTGTTTTTT
cdr3_aa: CSARSRGNTGELFF

clone_size: many
v_call: TRBV6-1
d_call: TRBD1
j_call: TRBJ2-7
cdr3_nt: TGTGCCAGCGGGCAGGGGGCCATCTCCTACGAGCAGTACTTC
cdr3_aa: CASGQGAISYEQYF

clone_size: few
v_call: TRBV10-3
d_call: .
j_call: TRBJ2-1
cdr3_nt: TGTGCCATCTTGGCGGAGGGGAGCTCCTACAATGAGCAGTTCTTC
cdr3_aa: CAILAEGSSYNEQFF

clone_size: many
v_call: TRBV5-1
d_call: TRBD1
j_call: TRBJ2-7
cdr3_nt: TGCGCCAGCAGCAAACCGGGACAGGGACTTTTCTACGAGCAGTACTTC
cdr3_aa: CASSKPGQGLFYEQYF

clone_size: .
v_call: TRBV7-2
d_call: .
j_call: TRBJ1-1
cdr3_nt: TGTGCCAGCAGCCCGATGGAGGGACGCACTGAAGCTTTCTTT
cdr3_aa: CASSPMEGRTEAFF

clone_size: .
v_call: TRBV6-1
d_call: TRBD2
j_call: TRBJ2-1
cdr3_nt: TGTGCCAGCAGGGGACTAGCGGGAGGTATGGACAATGAGCAGTTCTTC
cdr3_aa: CASRGLAGGMDNEQFF

clone_size: .
v_call: TRBV6-2/TRBV6-3
d_call: .
j_call: TRBJ2-3
cdr3_nt: TGTGCCAGCAGTTACGAAAAGCAGTATTTT
cdr3_aa: CASSYEKQYF

clone_size: .
v_call: TRBV11-2
d_call: .
j_call: TRBJ2-2
cdr3_nt: TGTGCCAGCAGCTCCCGTCGAGGCCTCGGACAAAGCTCCGGGGAGCTGTTTTTT
cdr3_aa: CASSSRRGLGQSSGELFF

clone_size: few
v_call: TRBV30
d_call: .
j_call: TRBJ1-4
cdr3_nt: TGTGCCTGTTTTCCGCGGTCAACTAATGAAAAACTGTTTTTT
cdr3_aa: CACFPRSTNEKLFF

clone_size: few
v_call: TRBV27
d_call: .
j_call: TRBJ2-2
cdr3_nt: TGTGCCAGCACCCTTGCACGGCAGGTCACCGGGGAGCTGTTTTTT
cdr3_aa: CASTLARQVTGELFF

clone_size: few
v_call: TRBV6-5
d_call: .
j_call: TRBJ1-2
cdr3_nt: TGTGCCAGCAGTTACTTAGGCTTAGGCTCAGGGGGCTACACCTTC
cdr3_aa: CASSYLGLGSGGYTF

clone_size: few
v_call: TRBV10-3
d_call: .
j_call: TRBJ2-1
cdr3_nt: TGTGCCATCAGTGAGGTCGGCTTGTCCTACAATGAGCAGTTCTTC
cdr3_aa: CAISEVGLSYNEQFF

clone_size: few
v_call: TRBV20-1
d_call: TRBD1
j_call: TRBJ1-1
cdr3_nt: TGCAGTGCAAAACAGGGGGCCAACACTGAAGCTTTCTTT
cdr3_aa: CSAKQGANTEAFF

clone_size: .
v_call: TRBV30
d_call: .
j_call: TRBJ2-3
cdr3_nt: TGTGCCTGGAGTGTGGCCGGACTCGGCACAGATACGCAGTATTTT
cdr3_aa: CAWSVAGLGTDTQYF

clone_size: .
v_call: TRBV27
d_call: TRBD2
j_call: TRBJ2-7
cdr3_nt: TGTGCCAGCAGGACTGGGGAGGGAGGTTCCTACGAGCAGTACTTC
cdr3_aa: CASRTGEGGSYEQYF

clone_size: many
v_call: TRBV11-1
d_call: TRBD1
j_call: TRBJ2-7
cdr3_nt: TGTGCCAGCAGGGACCGGGACAGCCCGACCTACGAGCAGTACTTC
cdr3_aa: CASRDRDSPTYEQYF

clone_size: few
v_call: TRBV28
d_call: TRBD1
j_call: TRBJ1-1
cdr3_nt: TGTGCCAGCAAAACCGGACAGGGGGGCACTGAAGCTTTCTTT
cdr3_aa: CASKTGQGGTEAFF

clone_size: few
v_call: TRBV13
d_call: TRBD1
j_call: TRBJ2-3
cdr3_nt: TGTGCCAGCAGCGAGACAGGGTCAGATACGCAGTATTTT
cdr3_aa: CASSETGSDTQYF

clone_size: many
v_call: TRBV12-3/TRBV12-4
d_call: .
j_call: TRBJ1-3
cdr3_nt: TGTGCCAGCAGTCAAACAGGGTCCGGAAACACCATATATTTT
cdr3_aa: CASSQTGSGNTIYF

clone_size: .
v_call: TRBV3-1
d_call: .
j_call: TRBJ2-7
cdr3_nt: TGTGCCAGCAGAAACGGACCCGACTACGAGCAGTACTTC
cdr3_aa: CASRNGPDYEQYF

clone_size: few
v_call: TRBV7-2
d_call: TRBD1
j_call: TRBJ1-5
cdr3_nt: TGTGCCAGCACCCAGGACAGGGGCCAGCCCCAGCATTTT
cdr3_aa: CASTQDRGQPQHF

clone_size: few
v_call: TRBV5-1
d_call: .
j_call: TRBJ2-7
cdr3_nt: TGCGCCAGCAGCTTGGACGCCTACCAATTACCCCTTGAGCAGTACTTC
cdr3_aa: CASSLDAYQLPLEQYF

clone_size: few
v_call: TRBV12-3/TRBV12-4
d_call: TRBD1
j_call: TRBJ2-2
cdr3_nt: TGTGCCAGCAGGTATTCAGGGGGTTCGGTCACCGGGGAGCTGTTTTTT
cdr3_aa: CASRYSGGSVTGELFF

clone_size: many
v_call: TRBV7-9
d_call: .
j_call: TRBJ2-7
cdr3_nt: TGTGCCAGCAGCTCGCTCAATGAGCAGTACTTC
cdr3_aa: CASSSLNEQYF

clone_size: .
v_call: TRBV19
d_call: .
j_call: TRBJ2-5
cdr3_nt: TGTGCCAGTAGTCGATCGGGACAAGCCAAGGCCCAGTACTTC
cdr3_aa: CASSRSGQAKAQYF

clone_size: .
v_call: TRBV11-3
d_call: TRBD1
j_call: TRBJ2-1
cdr3_nt: TGTGCCAGCAGCCCGGGACAGTTCGGGCATGAGCAGTTCTTC
cdr3_aa: CASSPGQFGHEQFF

clone_size: .
v_call: TRBV7-9
d_call: .
j_call: TRBJ1-3
cdr3_nt: TGTGCCAGCAGCTCGGGATCGGGGAAGGCGGGAAACACCATATATTTT
cdr3_aa: CASSSGSGKAGNTIYF

clone_size: many
v_call: TRBV28
d_call: TRBD2
j_call: TRBJ2-3
cdr3_nt: TGTGCCAGCCCGCCGGGACTAGCGGGAGTGACAGATACGCAGTATTTT
cdr3_aa: CASPPGLAGVTDTQYF

clone_size: .
v_call: TRBV3-1
d_call: .
j_call: TRBJ1-4
cdr3_nt: TGTGCCAGCAGCCTGGACAACAATAATGAAAAACTGTTTTTT
cdr3_aa: CASSLDNNNEKLFF

clone_size: .
v_call: TRBV2
d_call: TRBD2
j_call: TRBJ2-2
cdr3_nt: TGTGCTTCCGGGACTAGCGGCAGAAACACCGGGGAGCTGTTTTTT
cdr3_aa: CASGTSGRNTGELFF

clone_size: .
v_call: TRBV12-3/TRBV12-4
d_call: TRBD2
j_call: TRBJ2-1
cdr3_nt: TGTGCCAGCAGTCAGGGACTAGCTAGTGAGCAGTTCTTC
cdr3_aa: CASSQGLASEQFF

clone_size: many
v_call: TRBV7-9
d_call: TRBD2
j_call: TRBJ2-1
cdr3_nt: TGTGCCAGCAGCCGGGAGGGCCGGGCGCATGAGCAGTTCTTC
cdr3_aa: CASSREGRAHEQFF

clone_size: many
v_call: TRBV2
d_call: TRBD2
j_call: TRBJ2-1
cdr3_nt: TGTGCCAGCAGTGCTAGCGGGAGACTCTACAATGAGCAGTTCTTC
cdr3_aa: CASSASGRLYNEQFF

clone_size: .
v_call: TRBV9
d_call: TRBD2
j_call: TRBJ2-5
cdr3_nt: TGTGCCAGCAGCTTCGGGACTAGCGGGAGGGCCGATGAGACCCAGTACTTC
cdr3_aa: CASSFGTSGRADETQYF

clone_size: .
v_call: TRBV10-1
d_call: TRBD2
j_call: TRBJ2-1
cdr3_nt: TGCGCCAGCAGTGATTCAAGCGGGACCTACAATGAGCAGTTCTTC
cdr3_aa: CASSDSSGTYNEQFF

clone_size: .
v_call: TRBV9
d_call: .
j_call: TRBJ1-2
cdr3_nt: TGTGCCAGCAGTCCTGGCCAGAGGGTCTATGGCTACACCTTC
cdr3_aa: CASSPGQRVYGYTF

clone_size: many
v_call: TRBV20-1
d_call: .
j_call: TRBJ1-5
cdr3_nt: TGCAGTGCTGAGGGGGGGGCGAGATATAGCAATCAGCCCCAGCATTTT
cdr3_aa: CSAEGGARYSNQPQHF

clone_size: few
v_call: TRBV29-1
d_call: TRBD2
j_call: TRBJ2-1
cdr3_nt: TGCAGCGTGAAACTAGCGGAGCCTTTCTGGGAGCAGTTCTTC
cdr3_aa: CSVKLAEPFWEQFF

clone_size: .
v_call: TRBV24-1
d_call: TRBD2
j_call: TRBJ2-3
cdr3_nt: TGTGCCACCAGTGAGGGGACTAGCGGAGCTAGCACAGATACGCAGTATTTT
cdr3_aa: CATSEGTSGASTDTQYF

clone_size: many
v_call: TRBV7-9
d_call: TRBD1
j_call: TRBJ2-7
cdr3_nt: TGTGCCAGCAGCTGGGACAGGGGAAGCGACGAGCAGTACTTC
cdr3_aa: CASSWDRGSDEQYF

clone_size: .
v_call: TRBV6-1
d_call: TRBD1
j_call: TRBJ2-7
cdr3_nt: TGTGCCAGCAGTGAAGCGCGCGGGACAGGGCCCTACGAGCAGTACTTC
cdr3_aa: CASSEARGTGPYEQYF

clone_size: many
v_call: TRBV7-3
d_call: TRBD2
j_call: TRBJ2-3
cdr3_nt: TGTGCCAGCAGAACTAGCGGGAGTGCAGATACGCAGTATTTT
cdr3_aa: CASRTSGSADTQYF

clone_size: .
v_call: TRBV20-1
d_call: TRBD2
j_call: TRBJ2-7
cdr3_nt: TGCAGTGCTAGAGATAGGCGGGAGATCGACGAGCAGTACTTC
cdr3_aa: CSARDRREIDEQYF

clone_size: few
v_call: TRBV5-1
d_call: .
j_call: TRBJ2-6
cdr3_nt: TGCGCCAGCGGCTGGGCAGGCTCTGGGGCCAACGTCCTGACTTTC
cdr3_aa: CASGWAGSGANVLTF

clone_size: few
v_call: TRBV3-1
d_call: TRBD2
j_call: TRBJ2-5
cdr3_nt: TGTGCCAGCAGCCATTCTTTCGGAGGGGCGGGAGTAGAGACCCAGTACTTC
cdr3_aa: CASSHSFGGAGVETQYF

clone_size: few
v_call: TRBV4-2
d_call: .
j_call: TRBJ2-5
cdr3_nt: TGTGCCAGCAGCCAAGCGACGGCGGGAACTGAGACCCAGTACTTC
cdr3_aa: CASSQATAGTETQYF

clone_size: few
v_call: TRBV11-2
d_call: .
j_call: TRBJ2-6
cdr3_nt: TGTGCCAGCAGCTTAGGATGGGTCGGCCCCTCTGGGGCCAACGTCCTGACTTTC
cdr3_aa: CASSLGWVGPSGANVLTF

clone_size: many
v_call: TRBV2
d_call: .
j_call: TRBJ2-3
cdr3_nt: TGTGCCAGCAGTGACAGGGCTGGAGCAGATACGCAGTATTTT
cdr3_aa: CASSDRAGADTQYF

clone_size: .
v_call: TRBV11-3
d_call: .
j_call: TRBJ2-1
cdr3_nt: TGTGCCAGCACTCGGAAAGGGGCAGCATTTAGGGATGAGCAGTTCTTC
cdr3_aa: CASTRKGAAFRDEQFF

clone_size: few
v_call: TRBV10-3
d_call: .
j_call: TRBJ2-1
cdr3_nt: TGTGCCATCAGTGAGTACCCGGAAAGGGACTACAATGAGCAGTTCTTC
cdr3_aa: CAISEYPERDYNEQFF

clone_size: many
v_call: TRBV2
d_call: .
j_call: TRBJ2-7
cdr3_nt: TGTGCCAGCAGTGATGAAGGCTACGAGCAGTACTTC
cdr3_aa: CASSDEGYEQYF